What follows is one T cell receptor beta chain and its context. This entry comes from a study of blood T cell repertoires in COVID-19. Germline CDR1 is SEHNR and CDR2 is FQNEAQ (reference sequence). The V segment lost 5 bases and the J segment 2 bases; nucleotides outside the gene matches: 7. The CDR3 is 15 amino acids. Generated by immunoSEQ multiplex PCR, the TCRdb table keeps only in-frame clones and is missing some. Of roughly 150,000 clones listed, 88% were seen once; the top ten hold 2% to 2.5%. This sequence joins TRBV7-9 and TRBJ2-7, with TRBD2 matching 9 bases. Material: peripheral blood. The sequence was obtained from a man aged 45-60 years who had recovered from COVID-19. The CDR3 region is CASSPISGGPYEQYF. Here the CDR3 DNA reads TGTGCCAGCAGCCCCATTAGCGGGGGACCCTACGAGCAGTACTTC.